This T cell receptor beta chain was documented in a study of cytomegalovirus exposure and HLA in healthy donors. On the study more broadly: Roughly four fifths of 398 genotyped donors fell in the Caucasian-associated ancestry cluster.

V lost 3 bases and J lost 11; bases outside the gene matches: 10. In germline, CDR1 is GTSNPN, CDR2 SVGIG (reference sequence). The CDR3 totals 14 residues. Primers: 60 Vbeta forward and 13 Jbeta reverse. The repertoire was sequenced with immunoSEQ multiplex PCR; TCRdb's copy has only in-frame clones and lacks some. The table includes around 130,000 clones, around 77% detected once. About this clone: The antigen is not known.

Whole-study findings and limits: The sole available immune exposure information was CMV serostatus. Because they were indistinguishable, some V segments, including TRBV6-2 and TRBV6-3, were excluded.

The rearrangement uses TRBV30 and TRBJ1-5; 10 bases are a match to TRBD1. The sequence derives from a woman aged 55-69 years in good health and CMV-seronegative. Sequenced material: PBMCs. The CDR3 region is CAWRRTGGEPAQHF. The CDR3 DNA reads as TGTGCCTGGAGACGGACAGGGGGGGAACCGGCCCAGCATTTT.